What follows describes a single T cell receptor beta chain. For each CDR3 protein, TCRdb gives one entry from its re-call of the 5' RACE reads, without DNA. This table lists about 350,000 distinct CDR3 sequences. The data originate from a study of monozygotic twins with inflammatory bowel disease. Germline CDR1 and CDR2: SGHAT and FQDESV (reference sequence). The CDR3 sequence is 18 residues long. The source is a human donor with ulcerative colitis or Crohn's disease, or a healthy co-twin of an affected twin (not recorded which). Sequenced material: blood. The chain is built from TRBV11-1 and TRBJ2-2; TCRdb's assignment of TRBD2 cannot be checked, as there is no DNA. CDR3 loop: CASSAGLAGAPKTGELFF.